This is a list of T cell receptor beta chains from one sample in a study of T cells in Graves' hyperthyroidism and ophthalmopathy. TCRdb used MiXCR to reprocess the multiplex PCR reads, holding one entry per CDR3 protein. The sample holds over 700,000 distinct CDR3 sequences, over 35% seen once. Source material: blood. The source is a man aged 18 to 30 with Graves' hyperthyroidism. CDR3s include the opening cysteine and the closing phenylalanine or tryptophan. The order of the fields is clone size, V gene, D gene, J gene, CDR3 DNA, CDR3 protein. D genes are given only for firm matches. Some rows mark clone size as missing; the rest say once, few, many or name a class of expanded clone.

clone size: NA
V gene: TRBV7-2
D gene: NA
J gene: TRBJ2-7
CDR3 DNA: TGTGCCAGCAGTCTCTGGTGGAGGGGGCATATATCCGAGCAGTACTTC
CDR3 protein: CASSLWWRGHISEQYF

clone size: NA
V gene: TRBV5-1
D gene: NA
J gene: TRBJ1-6
CDR3 DNA: TGTGCCAGCAGCTCAACAGGGTCGGGGTGGAATTCACCCCTCCACTTT
CDR3 protein: CASSSTGSGWNSPLHF

clone size: few
V gene: TRBV19
D gene: NA
J gene: TRBJ2-7
CDR3 DNA: TGTGCCAGTAGCCTTTCGGACGCGGACTACGAGCAGTACTTC
CDR3 protein: CASSLSDADYEQYF

clone size: many
V gene: TRBV2
D gene: NA
J gene: TRBJ1-5
CDR3 DNA: TGTGCCAGCCTAGGTGGCAATCAGCCCCAGCATTTT
CDR3 protein: CASLGGNQPQHF

clone size: NA
V gene: TRBV7-9
D gene: TRBD1
J gene: TRBJ1-5
CDR3 DNA: TGTGCCAGCAGCATCGGACAGGGGGACAATCAGCCCCAGCATTTT
CDR3 protein: CASSIGQGDNQPQHF

clone size: NA
V gene: TRBV20-1
D gene: NA
J gene: TRBJ1-1
CDR3 DNA: TGCAGTGCTAGGGCACAGGGTGACACTGAAGCTTTCTTT
CDR3 protein: CSARAQGDTEAFF

clone size: many
V gene: TRBV2
D gene: NA
J gene: TRBJ2-2
CDR3 DNA: TGTGCCAGCAGGGAGGGAAGTTACACCGGGGAGCTGTTTTTT
CDR3 protein: CASREGSYTGELFF

clone size: NA
V gene: TRBV6-6
D gene: NA
J gene: TRBJ1-2
CDR3 DNA: TGTGCCAGCACCCCCTCGGCCACACAAGGCTACACCTTC
CDR3 protein: CASTPSATQGYTF

clone size: many
V gene: TRBV11-2
D gene: TRBD1
J gene: TRBJ1-1
CDR3 DNA: TGTGCCAGCAGCCCCACGACAGGGGCCAACACTGAAGCTTTCTTT
CDR3 protein: CASSPTTGANTEAFF

clone size: NA
V gene: TRBV6-6
D gene: TRBD1
J gene: TRBJ1-3
CDR3 DNA: TGTGCCAGCAGTGCGACAGGGGGAAGAAACACCATATATTTT
CDR3 protein: CASSATGGRNTIYF

clone size: few
V gene: TRBV9
D gene: TRBD1
J gene: TRBJ2-7
CDR3 DNA: TGTGCCAGCAGCGTAGCGGGGACAGGGGCGGACGAGCAGTACTTC
CDR3 protein: CASSVAGTGADEQYF

clone size: many
V gene: TRBV7-8
D gene: TRBD2
J gene: TRBJ2-2
CDR3 DNA: TGTGCCAGCAGCTTAAGGGCTAGCGGGAGCACCGGGGAGCTGTTTTTT
CDR3 protein: CASSLRASGSTGELFF